The clone carrying this TCR beta chain turned up a few times. Its target is unknown. Trimming cost V 5 bases and J 0 bases; bases outside gene matches: 7. This CDR3 is 16 amino acids long. CDR1 is SGDLS, CDR2 YYNGEE, per germline. All patients reached thyroid surgery having received no treatment beforehand. How the authors handled the data: Differences in CDR3 between clinicopathological groups were drawn on to build a classifier intended to discriminate distant-metastatic papillary thyroid cancer patients. TCRdb re-clonotyped the PCR reads through MiXCR. TCRdb's processing, not the authors' own work, is the source of the V and J calls. The sample includes 40,000 to 45,000 clones, 3% to 3.5% of them seen just once. This entry is derived from a study of metastatic and nonmetastatic thyroid tumors. Study-level background: Where malignant and benign thyroid patients were concerned, repertoires were compared across blood and tumor or nodule tissue.

Overall study results and limits: Across blood and tumor, TCR beta diversity in malignant thyroid tumors was reportedly significantly higher than in benign nodules.

The V gene is TRBV9, the J gene TRBJ2-2; 7 positions agree with TRBD2. Sequencing was carried out using blood. The clonotype was recovered from a female donor with papillary thyroid cancer or a benign thyroid nodule (not recorded which). Some clones in this sample may be carry-over from other donors' samples. CDR3 nucleotide sequence: TGTGCCAGCAGTTTATGGGAGGGAGCGAACACCGGGGAGCTGTTTTTT. This translates into CASSLWEGANTGELFF.